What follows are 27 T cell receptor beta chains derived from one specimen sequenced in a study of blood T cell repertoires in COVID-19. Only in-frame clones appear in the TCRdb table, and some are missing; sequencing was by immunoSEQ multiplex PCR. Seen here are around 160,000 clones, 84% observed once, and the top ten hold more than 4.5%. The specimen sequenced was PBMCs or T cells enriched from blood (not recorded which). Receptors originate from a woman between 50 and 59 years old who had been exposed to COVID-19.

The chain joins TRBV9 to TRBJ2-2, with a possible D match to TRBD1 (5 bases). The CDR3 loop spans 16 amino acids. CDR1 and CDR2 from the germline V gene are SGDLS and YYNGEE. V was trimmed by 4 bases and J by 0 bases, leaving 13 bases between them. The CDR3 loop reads CASSPSQGPNTGELFF. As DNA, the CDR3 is TGTGCCAGCAGCCCCAGTCAGGGCCCGAACACCGGGGAGCTGTTTTTT. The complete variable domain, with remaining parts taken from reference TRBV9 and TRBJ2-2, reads DSGVTQTPKHLITATGQRVTLRCSPRSGDLSVYWYQQSLDQGLQFLIQYYNGEERAKGNILERFSAQQFPDLHSELNLSSLELGDSALYFCASSPSQGPNTGELFFGEGSRLTVL.

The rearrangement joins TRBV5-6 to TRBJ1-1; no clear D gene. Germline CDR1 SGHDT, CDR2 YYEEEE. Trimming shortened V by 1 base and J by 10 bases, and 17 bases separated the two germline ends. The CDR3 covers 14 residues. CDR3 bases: TGTGCCAGCAGCTTGTTTGACACCTCTGCTGCAGCTTTCTTT. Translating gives CASSLFDTSAAAFF.

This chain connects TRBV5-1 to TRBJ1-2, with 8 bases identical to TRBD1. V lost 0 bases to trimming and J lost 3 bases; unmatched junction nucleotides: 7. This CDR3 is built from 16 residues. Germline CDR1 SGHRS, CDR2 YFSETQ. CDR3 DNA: TGCGCCAGCAGCTTGGGGGGACAGGCCCCCTACTATGGCTACACCTTC. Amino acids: CASSLGGQAPYYGYTF.

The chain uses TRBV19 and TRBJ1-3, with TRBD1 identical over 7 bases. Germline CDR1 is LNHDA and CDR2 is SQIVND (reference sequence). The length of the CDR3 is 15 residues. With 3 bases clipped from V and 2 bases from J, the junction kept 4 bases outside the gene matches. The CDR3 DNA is TGTGCCAGTAGTATGGCCGGGACAGCTGGAAACACCATATATTTT. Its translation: CASSMAGTAGNTIYF.

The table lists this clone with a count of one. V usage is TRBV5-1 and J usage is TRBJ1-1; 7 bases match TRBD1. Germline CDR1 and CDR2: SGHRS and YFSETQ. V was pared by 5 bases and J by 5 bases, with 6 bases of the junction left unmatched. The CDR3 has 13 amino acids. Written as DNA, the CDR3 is TGCGCCAGCAGAGAATACAGGGGTACTGAAGCTTTCTTT. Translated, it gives CASREYRGTEAFF.

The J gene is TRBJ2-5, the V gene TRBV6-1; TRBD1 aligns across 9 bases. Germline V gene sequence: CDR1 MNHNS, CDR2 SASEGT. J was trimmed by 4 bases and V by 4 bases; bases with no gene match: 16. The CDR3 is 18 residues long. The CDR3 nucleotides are TGTGCCAGCAGTGCGGACAGGGGTTGGCAGATAGGTAGAGAGACCCAGTACTTC. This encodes CASSADRGWQIGRETQYF.

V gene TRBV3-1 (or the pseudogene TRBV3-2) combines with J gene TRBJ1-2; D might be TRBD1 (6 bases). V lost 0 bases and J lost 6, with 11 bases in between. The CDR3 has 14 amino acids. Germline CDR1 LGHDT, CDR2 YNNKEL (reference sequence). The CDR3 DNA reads TGTGCCAGCAGCCAAGAACAGGGTCGGCATGGCTACACCTTC. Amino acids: CASSQEQGRHGYTF.

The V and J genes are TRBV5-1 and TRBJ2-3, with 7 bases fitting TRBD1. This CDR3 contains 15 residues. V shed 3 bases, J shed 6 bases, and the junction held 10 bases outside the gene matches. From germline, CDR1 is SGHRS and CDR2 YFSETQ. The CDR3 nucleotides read TGCGCCAGCAGCTCTCCCGGGACAGCGGTGGATACGCAGTATTTT. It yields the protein CASSSPGTAVDTQYF.

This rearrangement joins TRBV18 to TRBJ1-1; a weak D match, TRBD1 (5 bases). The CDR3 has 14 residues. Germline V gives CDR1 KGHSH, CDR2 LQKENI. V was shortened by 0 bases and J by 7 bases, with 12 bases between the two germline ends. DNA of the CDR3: TGTGCCAGCTCACCACCGGTTCGGGGGAGTGAAGCTTTCTTT. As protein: CASSPPVRGSEAFF. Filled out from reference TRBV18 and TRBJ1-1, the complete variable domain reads NAGVMQNPRHLVRRRGQEARLRCSPMKGHSHVYWYRQLPEEGLKFMVYLQKENIIDESGMPKERFSAEFPKEGPSILRIQQVVRGDSAAYFCASSPPVRGSEAFFGQGTRLTVV.

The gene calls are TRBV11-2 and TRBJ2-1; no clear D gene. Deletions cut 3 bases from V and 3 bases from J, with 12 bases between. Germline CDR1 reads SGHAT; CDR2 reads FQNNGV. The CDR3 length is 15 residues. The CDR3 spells CASSFEARGYNEQFF. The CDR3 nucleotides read TGTGCCAGCAGCTTTGAAGCTCGCGGCTACAATGAGCAGTTCTTC.

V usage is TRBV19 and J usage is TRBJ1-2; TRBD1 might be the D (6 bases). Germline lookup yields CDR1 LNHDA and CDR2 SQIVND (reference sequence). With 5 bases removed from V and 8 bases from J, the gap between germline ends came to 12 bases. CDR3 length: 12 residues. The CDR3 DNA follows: TGTGCCAGTAGTTATCTCGGACAGGGCTACACCTTC. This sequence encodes CASSYLGQGYTF. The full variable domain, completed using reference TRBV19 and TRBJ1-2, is DGGITQSPKYLFRKEGQNVTLSCEQNLNHDAMYWYRQDPGQGLRLIYYSQIVNDFQKGDIAEGYSVSREKKESFPLTVTSAQKNPTAFYLCASSYLGQGYTFGSGTRLTVV.

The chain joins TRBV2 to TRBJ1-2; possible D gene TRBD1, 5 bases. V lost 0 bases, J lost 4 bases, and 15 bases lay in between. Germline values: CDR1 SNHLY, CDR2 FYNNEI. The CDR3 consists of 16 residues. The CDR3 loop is CASSEAGARISYGYTF. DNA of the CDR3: TGTGCCAGCAGTGAAGCAGGGGCGCGGATTAGCTATGGCTACACCTTC.

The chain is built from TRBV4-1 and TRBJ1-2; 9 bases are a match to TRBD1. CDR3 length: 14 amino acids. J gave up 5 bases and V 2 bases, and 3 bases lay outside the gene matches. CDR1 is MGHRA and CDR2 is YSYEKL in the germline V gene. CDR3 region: CASSQPGQGYGYTF. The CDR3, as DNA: TGCGCCAGCAGCCAACCGGGACAGGGTTATGGCTACACCTTC.

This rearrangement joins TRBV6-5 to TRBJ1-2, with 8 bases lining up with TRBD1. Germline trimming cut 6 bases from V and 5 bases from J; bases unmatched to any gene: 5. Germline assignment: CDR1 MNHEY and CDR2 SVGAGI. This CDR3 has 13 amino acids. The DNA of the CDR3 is TGTGCCAGCAGCCCGGACAGGGATTATGGCTACACCTTC. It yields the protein CASSPDRDYGYTF.

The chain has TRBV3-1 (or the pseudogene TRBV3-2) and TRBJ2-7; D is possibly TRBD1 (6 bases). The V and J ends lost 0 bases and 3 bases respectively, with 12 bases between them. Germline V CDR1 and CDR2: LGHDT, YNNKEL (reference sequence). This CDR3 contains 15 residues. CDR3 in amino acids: CASSQEANRVYEQYF. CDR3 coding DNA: TGTGCCAGCAGCCAAGAGGCGAACAGGGTCTACGAGCAGTACTTC.

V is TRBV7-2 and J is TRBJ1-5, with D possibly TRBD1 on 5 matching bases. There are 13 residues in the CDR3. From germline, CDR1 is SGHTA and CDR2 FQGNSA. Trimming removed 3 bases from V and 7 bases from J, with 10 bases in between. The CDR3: CASSFAGAQPQHF. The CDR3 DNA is TGTGCCAGCAGCTTCGCTGGGGCCCAGCCCCAGCATTTT.

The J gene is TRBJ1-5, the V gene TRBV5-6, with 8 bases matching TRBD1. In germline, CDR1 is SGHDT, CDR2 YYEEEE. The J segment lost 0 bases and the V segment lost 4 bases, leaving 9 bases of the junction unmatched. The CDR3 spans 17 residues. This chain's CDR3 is CASSRTGTGYSNQPQHF. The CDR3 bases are TGTGCCAGCAGCCGTACCGGGACAGGATATAGCAATCAGCCCCAGCATTTT.

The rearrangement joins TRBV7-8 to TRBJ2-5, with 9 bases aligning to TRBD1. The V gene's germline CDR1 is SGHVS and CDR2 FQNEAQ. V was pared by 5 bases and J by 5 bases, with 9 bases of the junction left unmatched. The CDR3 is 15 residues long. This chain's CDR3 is CASSGRDRDRETQYF. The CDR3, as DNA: TGTGCCAGCAGCGGCCGGGACAGGGATCGGGAGACCCAGTACTTC.

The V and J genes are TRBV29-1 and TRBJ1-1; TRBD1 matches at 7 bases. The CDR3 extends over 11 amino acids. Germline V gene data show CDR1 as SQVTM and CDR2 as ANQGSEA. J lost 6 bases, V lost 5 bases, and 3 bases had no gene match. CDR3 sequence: CSVRQGPEAFF. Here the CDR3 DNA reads TGCAGCGTTAGACAGGGCCCTGAAGCTTTCTTT.

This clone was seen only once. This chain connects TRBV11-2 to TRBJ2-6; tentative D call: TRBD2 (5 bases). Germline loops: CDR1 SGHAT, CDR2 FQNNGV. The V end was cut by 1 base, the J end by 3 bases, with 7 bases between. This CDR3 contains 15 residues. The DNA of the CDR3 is TGTGCCAGCAGCTTAGCCGGGGTTGGGGCCAACGTCCTGACTTTC. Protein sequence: CASSLAGVGANVLTF.

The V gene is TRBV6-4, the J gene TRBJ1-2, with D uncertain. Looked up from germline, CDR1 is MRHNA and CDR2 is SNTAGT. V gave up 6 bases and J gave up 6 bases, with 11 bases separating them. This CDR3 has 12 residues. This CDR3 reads CASRGWRDGYTF. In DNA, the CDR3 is TGTGCCAGCAGGGGTTGGAGAGATGGCTACACCTTC.

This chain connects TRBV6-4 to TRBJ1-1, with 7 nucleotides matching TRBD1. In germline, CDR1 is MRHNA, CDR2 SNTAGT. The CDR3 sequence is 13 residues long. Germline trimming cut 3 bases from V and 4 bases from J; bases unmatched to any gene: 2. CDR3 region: CASSEQGSTEAFF. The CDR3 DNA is TGTGCCAGCAGTGAACAGGGGAGCACTGAAGCTTTCTTT.

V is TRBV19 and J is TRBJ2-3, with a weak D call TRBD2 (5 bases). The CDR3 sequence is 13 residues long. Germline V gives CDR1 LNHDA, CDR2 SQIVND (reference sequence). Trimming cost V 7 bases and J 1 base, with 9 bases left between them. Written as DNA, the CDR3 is TGTGCCAGTACCCCCGGGGGCACAGATACGCAGTATTTT. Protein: CASTPGGTDTQYF.

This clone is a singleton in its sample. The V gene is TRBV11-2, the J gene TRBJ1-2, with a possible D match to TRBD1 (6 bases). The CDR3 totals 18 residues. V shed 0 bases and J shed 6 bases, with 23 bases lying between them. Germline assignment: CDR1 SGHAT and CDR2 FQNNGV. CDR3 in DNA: TGTGCCAGCAGCTTAGACCATCATGGGGCAGGGGTAGAAGATGGCTACACCTTC. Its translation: CASSLDHHGAGVEDGYTF.

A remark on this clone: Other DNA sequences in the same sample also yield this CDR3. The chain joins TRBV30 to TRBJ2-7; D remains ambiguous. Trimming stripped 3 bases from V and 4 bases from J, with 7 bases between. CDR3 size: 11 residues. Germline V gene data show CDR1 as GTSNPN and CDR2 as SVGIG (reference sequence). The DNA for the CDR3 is TGTGCCTGGAGCGGCGGATACGAGCAGTACTTC. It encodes CAWSGGYEQYF.

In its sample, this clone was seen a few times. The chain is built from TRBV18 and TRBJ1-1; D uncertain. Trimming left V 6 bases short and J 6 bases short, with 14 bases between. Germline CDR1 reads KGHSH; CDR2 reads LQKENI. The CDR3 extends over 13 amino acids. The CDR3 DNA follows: TGTGCCAGCTCGAGGGAAAGGACTTCTGAAGCTTTCTTT. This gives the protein CASSRERTSEAFF.

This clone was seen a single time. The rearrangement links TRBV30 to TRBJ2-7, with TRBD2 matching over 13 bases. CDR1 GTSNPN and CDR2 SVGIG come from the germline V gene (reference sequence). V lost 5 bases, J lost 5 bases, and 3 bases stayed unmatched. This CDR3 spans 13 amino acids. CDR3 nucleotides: TGTGCCTGGCGGACTAGCGGGAGAGACGAGCAGTACTTC. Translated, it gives CAWRTSGRDEQYF.